The T cell receptor beta chain described here comes from a study of type 1 regulatory T cells. Study-level background: T-allo10 is a Tr1-enriched, alloantigen-specific CD4 T cell product made in vitro.

Via MiXCR, TCRdb re-called the reads, giving one row per CDR3 protein. The sample comprises some 21,000 distinct CDR3 sequences, over 40% of which are singletons, and around 5% rests with the top ten. As regards this clonotype: Its cognate antigen is unknown.

CDR1 is GTSNPN, CDR2 SVGIG, per germline (reference sequence). The CDR3 is 13 amino acids. Unmatched junction bases numbered 5, after V lost 2 bases and J lost 5 bases. This chain links TRBV30 with TRBJ2-7; TRBD1 matches 8 bases. The sample consisted of cultured T cells, either the whole culture or a sorted T cell fraction (not recorded which). This TCR was recovered from a human donor in good health. The CDR3 nucleotides are TGTGCCTGGAGTTTGCAGGGGGCACACGAGCAGTACTTC. As protein: CAWSLQGAHEQYF.